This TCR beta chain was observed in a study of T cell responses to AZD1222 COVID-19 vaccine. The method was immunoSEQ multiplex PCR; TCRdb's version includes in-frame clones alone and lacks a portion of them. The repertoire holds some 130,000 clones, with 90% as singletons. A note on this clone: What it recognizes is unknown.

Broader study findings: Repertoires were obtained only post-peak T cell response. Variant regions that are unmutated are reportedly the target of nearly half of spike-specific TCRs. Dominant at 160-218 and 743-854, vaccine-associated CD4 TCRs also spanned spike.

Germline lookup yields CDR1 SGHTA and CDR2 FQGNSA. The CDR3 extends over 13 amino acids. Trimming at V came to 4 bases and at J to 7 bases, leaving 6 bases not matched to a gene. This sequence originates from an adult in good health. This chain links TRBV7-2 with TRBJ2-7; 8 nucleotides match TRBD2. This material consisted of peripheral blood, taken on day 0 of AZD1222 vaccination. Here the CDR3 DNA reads TGTGCCAGCAGCTACGGGGGGGCCATTGAGCAGTACTTC. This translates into CASSYGGAIEQYF.